This paragraph reports one T cell receptor beta chain. Its antigen is still unknown. This record comes from a study of OX40 agonist ivuxolimab in advanced cancers. Across the whole study: Patients got intravenous ivuxolimab at 0.01 to 10 mg/kg every 2 weeks. Enrolled patients in dose escalation had cancers that were hepatocellular carcinoma, melanoma, renal cell or head and neck cancer. Findings and limits, study-wide: At doses 0.1 to 3.0 mg/kg, CD4+ and CD8+ clones expanded.

Profiling relied on immunoSEQ multiplex PCR, and the TCRdb table lists in-frame clones only, not all of them. The data show more than 85,000 clones, about nine tenths seen once. This CDR3 is built from 17 residues. From germline, CDR1 is SGHRS and CDR2 YFSETQ. V was trimmed by 1 base and J by 0 bases, leaving 14 bases between them. This clonotype was sampled from an adult with an advanced solid tumor such as melanoma, head and neck, liver or kidney cancer. The chain recombines TRBV5-1 with TRBJ1-5; D is perhaps TRBD1 (5 bases). The source material was CD4+ or CD8+ T cells sorted from blood, sampled in a trial of the OX40 agonist ivuxolimab. CDR3 region: CASSLWGSGGSNQPQHF. As DNA, the CDR3 is TGCGCCAGCAGCTTGTGGGGCTCCGGGGGTAGCAATCAGCCCCAGCATTTT.